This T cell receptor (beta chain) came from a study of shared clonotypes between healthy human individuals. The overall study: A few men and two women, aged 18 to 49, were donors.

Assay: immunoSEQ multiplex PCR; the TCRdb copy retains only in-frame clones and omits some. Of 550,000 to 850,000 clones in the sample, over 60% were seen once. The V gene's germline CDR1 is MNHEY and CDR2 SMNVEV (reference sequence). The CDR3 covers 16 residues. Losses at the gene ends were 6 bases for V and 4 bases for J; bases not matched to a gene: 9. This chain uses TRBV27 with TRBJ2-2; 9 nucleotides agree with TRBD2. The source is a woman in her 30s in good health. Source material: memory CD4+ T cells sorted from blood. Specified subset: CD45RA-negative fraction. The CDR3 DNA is TGTGCCAGCAGCTGGGGGGGTAGCGGGAGCACCGGGGAGCTGTTTTTT. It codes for CASSWGGSGSTGELFF.